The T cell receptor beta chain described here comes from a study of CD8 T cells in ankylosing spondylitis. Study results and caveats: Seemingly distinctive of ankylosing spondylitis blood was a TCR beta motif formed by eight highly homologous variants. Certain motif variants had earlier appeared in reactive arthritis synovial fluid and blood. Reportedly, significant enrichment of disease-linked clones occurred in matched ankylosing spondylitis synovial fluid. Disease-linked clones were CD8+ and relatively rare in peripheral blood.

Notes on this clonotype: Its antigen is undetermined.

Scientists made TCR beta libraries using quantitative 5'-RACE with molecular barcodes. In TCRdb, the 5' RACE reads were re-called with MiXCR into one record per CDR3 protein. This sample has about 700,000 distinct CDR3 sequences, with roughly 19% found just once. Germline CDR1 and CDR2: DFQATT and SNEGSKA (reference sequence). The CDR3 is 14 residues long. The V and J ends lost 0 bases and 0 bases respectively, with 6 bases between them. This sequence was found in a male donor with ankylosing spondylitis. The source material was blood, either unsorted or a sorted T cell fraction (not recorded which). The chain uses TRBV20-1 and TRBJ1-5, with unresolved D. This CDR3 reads CSARDRNSNQPQHF. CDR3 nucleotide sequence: TGCAGTGCTAGAGACCGAAATAGCAATCAGCCCCAGCATTTT.